Following are 17 T cell receptor beta chains from one sample sequenced in a study of blood T cell repertoires in COVID-19. TCRdb's copy holds only in-frame clones and misses some; the assay was immunoSEQ multiplex PCR. Counted here are about 200,000 clones, 80% to 90% occurring once; the ten biggest clones make up 3.5% to 4%. Sequencing used PBMCs or T cells enriched from blood (not recorded which). The receptor source for this set is a woman in her thirties or forties with acute COVID-19.

V gene TRBV7-9 combines with J gene TRBJ2-1; D remains unclear. CDR3 length equals 12 residues. The V end was cut by 3 bases, the J end by 5 bases, with 5 bases between. The germline gives CDR1 SEHNR, CDR2 FQNEAQ (reference sequence). The CDR3 DNA reads TGTGCCAGCAGCTTGAGAGACAATGAGCAGTTCTTC. Its protein is CASSLRDNEQFF.

V and J are TRBV7-2 and TRBJ2-5; 10 bases match TRBD2. Germline CDR1 SGHTA, CDR2 FQGNSA. The V segment lost 2 bases and the J segment 7 bases; nucleotides outside the gene matches: 7. This CDR3 contains 15 residues. CDR3 loop: CASSLLSGRAGTQYF. As DNA, the CDR3 is TGTGCCAGCAGCTTATTAAGCGGGAGGGCAGGGACCCAGTACTTC.

V and J are TRBV5-5 and TRBJ2-5; TRBD1 matches 7 bases. The germline gives CDR1 SGHKS, CDR2 YYEKEE (reference sequence). V lost 2 bases, J lost 3 bases, and 4 bases stayed unmatched. CDR3 size: 14 residues. The CDR3 region has the DNA TGTGCCAGCAGCTTAGGGACAGCAAAAGAGACCCAGTACTTC. It yields the protein CASSLGTAKETQYF.

This chain uses TRBV30 with TRBJ1-5; 9 bases line up with TRBD1. V was pared by 0 bases and J by 4 bases, with 4 bases of the junction left unmatched. CDR1 and CDR2 from the germline V gene are GTSNPN and SVGIG (reference sequence). The CDR3 loop spans 15 amino acids. The chain's CDR3 is CAWSVSGTGNQPQHF. CDR3 in DNA: TGTGCCTGGAGTGTATCCGGGACAGGGAATCAGCCCCAGCATTTT.

The chain employs TRBV7-9 and TRBJ1-6; possibly TRBD1 for D (5 bases). Deletions cut 1 base from V and 7 bases from J, with 8 bases between. The CDR3 loop spans 14 amino acids. In germline, CDR1 is SEHNR, CDR2 FQNEAQ (reference sequence). CDR3 DNA: TGTGCCAGCAGCTTAGGACAGCTAAATTCACCCCTCCACTTT. This encodes CASSLGQLNSPLHF. The full variable domain, rest sourced from reference TRBV7-9 and TRBJ1-6, is DTGVSQNPRHKITKRGQNVTFRCDPISEHNRLYWYRQTLGQGPEFLTYFQNEAQLEKSRLLSDRFSAERPKGSFSTLEIQRTEQGDSAMYLCASSLGQLNSPLHFGNGTRLTVT.

The chain uses TRBV5-6 and TRBJ1-5; D remains ambiguous. Between the trimmed V and J ends, which lost 2 bases and 9 bases, there was a span of 12 bases. This CDR3 spans 13 amino acids. Germline loops: CDR1 SGHDT, CDR2 YYEEEE. The CDR3 loop is CASSFEAHGPQHF. CDR3 coding DNA: TGTGCCAGCAGCTTCGAGGCGCATGGGCCCCAGCATTTT.

The rearrangement joins TRBV6-6 to TRBJ2-4; TRBD1 might be the D (7 bases). The CDR3 sequence is 16 residues long. The V and J ends lost 6 bases and 6 bases respectively, with 21 bases between them. The germline V gene encodes CDR1 MNHNY and CDR2 SVGAGI (reference sequence). Here the CDR3 DNA reads TGTGCCAGCAGCCTTACAGGGGCCTTGGAGGGAAACATTCAGTACTTC. It encodes CASSLTGALEGNIQYF.

The J gene is TRBJ2-1, the V gene TRBV5-1; 9 bases line up with TRBD1. The junction had 10 bases not matched to a gene; V was cut back by 0 bases and J by 6 bases. The CDR3 is 17 residues long. CDR1 SGHRS and CDR2 YFSETQ come from the germline V gene. Here the CDR3 reads CASSLGSGTGFGNEQFF. The CDR3 coding sequence is TGCGCCAGCAGCTTGGGTTCCGGGACAGGGTTCGGCAATGAGCAGTTCTTC.

The rearrangement joins TRBV7-8 to TRBJ2-7; 10 bases agree with TRBD2. Germline CDR1 SGHVS, CDR2 FQNEAQ. Trimming took 5 bases from V and 2 from J; bases not matched to a gene: 6. The CDR3 sequence is 15 residues long. CDR3 sequence (DNA): TGTGCCAGCAGCCCCCGGACTAGCGGAACCTACGAGCAGTACTTC. It encodes CASSPRTSGTYEQYF. Full variable domain (missing parts from reference TRBV7-8 and TRBJ2-7): GAGVSQSPRYKVAKRGQDVALRCDPISGHVSLFWYQQALGQGPEFLTYFQNEAQLDKSGLPSDRFFAERPEGSVSTLKIQRTQQEDSAVYLCASSPRTSGTYEQYFGPGTRLTVT.

This chain links TRBV7-3 with TRBJ2-1, with TRBD2 matching over 10 bases. The junction had 3 bases not matched to a gene; V was cut back by 2 bases and J by 5 bases. Germline loops: CDR1 SGHTA, CDR2 FQGTGA. The CDR3 extends over 15 amino acids. The CDR3 DNA follows: TGTGCCAGCAGCTTATCAGCGGGAGGGGACAATGAGCAGTTCTTC. Translating gives CASSLSAGGDNEQFF.

The V and J genes are TRBV11-2 and TRBJ2-6; D is unresolved. The V end lost 5 bases, the J end lost 1 base, and 9 bases lay between the germline ends. CDR3 length: 15 amino acids. Looked up from germline, CDR1 is SGHAT and CDR2 is FQNNGV. The CDR3: CASSPSGSGANVLTF. In DNA, the CDR3 is TGTGCCAGCAGCCCGTCCGGGTCTGGGGCCAACGTCCTGACTTTC.

The rearrangement links TRBV19 to TRBJ1-2; D not resolved. V lost 7 bases and J lost 2, with 23 bases in between. The germline V gene has CDR1 LNHDA and CDR2 SQIVND (reference sequence). The CDR3 runs to 17 residues. Written as DNA, the CDR3 is TGTGCCAGTACCCTAAGGGAGGGCAGAACTTCCAACTATGGCTACACCTTC. This translates into CASTLREGRTSNYGYTF.

The chain uses TRBV7-8 and TRBJ2-1, with D possibly TRBD2 on 6 matching bases. V was cut by 4 bases and J by 6 bases, with 16 bases left in between. CDR3 length equals 15 residues. Germline CDR1 and CDR2: SGHVS and FQNEAQ. The CDR3 region is CASSWDFVGRNEQFF. CDR3 sequence (DNA): TGTGCCAGCAGCTGGGACTTCGTAGGGCGCAATGAGCAGTTCTTC.

This clone was seen only once. In DNA, the CDR3 is TGTGCCAGCAGCCCACGTCGAGAGGAGCAGTTCTTC. The encoded protein is CASSPRREEQFF. The chain is built from TRBV11-2 and TRBJ2-1; D gene unclear. The germline V gene encodes CDR1 SGHAT and CDR2 FQNNGV. The CDR3 has 12 amino acids. Between the trimmed V and J ends, which lost 5 bases and 10 bases, there was a span of 12 bases.

V usage is TRBV18 and J usage is TRBJ2-1; tentatively, D is TRBD1 (5 bases). The germline V gene encodes CDR1 KGHSH and CDR2 LQKENI. V lost 4 bases and J 7 bases, leaving 8 bases between the germline ends. This CDR3 is 12 amino acids long. This CDR3 reads CASSHDSNEQFF. In DNA form, the CDR3 reads TGTGCCAGCTCACACGACAGTAATGAGCAGTTCTTC. The whole variable domain, remainder taken from reference TRBV18 and TRBJ2-1, is NAGVMQNPRHLVRRRGQEARLRCSPMKGHSHVYWYRQLPEEGLKFMVYLQKENIIDESGMPKERFSAEFPKEGPSILRIQQVVRGDSAAYFCASSHDSNEQFFGPGTRLTVL.

The rearrangement uses TRBV5-1 and TRBJ2-7; 7 nucleotides agree with TRBD2. The germline V gene has CDR1 SGHRS and CDR2 YFSETQ. The CDR3 contains 14 residues. V dropped 2 bases and J dropped 2; count of bases not matched to a gene: 4. In nucleotides, the CDR3 is TGCGCCAGCAGCTTCCTAGCGGAAACCTACGAGCAGTACTTC. Protein: CASSFLAETYEQYF.

The gene calls are TRBV5-1 and TRBJ1-5; D is possibly TRBD1 (6 bases). Looked up from germline, CDR1 is SGHRS and CDR2 is YFSETQ. The V end was cut by 0 bases, the J end by 11 bases, with 12 bases between. This CDR3 is 13 amino acids long. This CDR3 reads CASSLGGGGTQHF. In DNA, the CDR3 is TGCGCCAGCAGCTTGGGCGGGGGCGGTACCCAGCATTTT.